These T cell receptor beta chains were read from a single sample in a study of blood T cell repertoires in COVID-19. Some clones are missing from TCRdb's copy, which holds only in-frame ones; the method was immunoSEQ multiplex PCR. The sample contains approximately 97,000 clones, about 90% of which appear only once. Material for sequencing was peripheral blood. Receptor source: a man aged 50-59 years with COVID-19, enrolled during active disease. Each CDR3 is given with its conserved first and last residue. D genes are given only for firm matches. A row's size may be missing; if present it is once, few, many or a size class.

J gene,CDR3 length,V gene,clone size,D gene,CDR3 protein,CDR3 DNA
TRBJ1-5,16,TRBV18,-,-,CASSLTGGVSNQPQHF,TGTGCCAGCTCCCTAACGGGGGGGGTAAGCAATCAGCCCCAGCATTTT
TRBJ1-1,14,TRBV7-8,-,-,CASSLHSRNTEAFF,TGTGCCAGCAGCTTGCACAGTAGGAACACTGAAGCTTTCTTT
TRBJ1-2,13,TRBV13,-,TRBD1,CASSSILTSGGTF,TGTGCCAGCAGCTCAATACTAACCTCAGGGGGCACCTTC
TRBJ2-7,14,TRBV19,-,-,CASSDPGETYEQYF,TGTGCCAGTAGTGATCCAGGCGAAACCTACGAGCAGTACTTC
TRBJ1-2,16,TRBV5-1,-,-,CASSKGRNRDYYGYTF,TGCGCCAGCAGCAAGGGCCGCAACCGGGACTACTATGGCTACACCTTC
TRBJ1-6,13,TRBV11-2,-,-,CASSSRGGFALHF,TGTGCCAGCAGCTCGAGGGGGGGTTTCGCCCTCCACTTT
TRBJ2-6,12,TRBV6-5,once,-,CASNNGANVLTF,TGTGCCAGCAATAATGGGGCCAACGTCCTGACTTTC
TRBJ1-6,15,TRBV25-1,-,-,CASSDPTEINSPLHF,TGTGCCAGCAGTGACCCAACAGAAATCAATTCACCCCTCCACTTT
TRBJ1-6,15,TRBV9,-,-,CASSVQDSWNSPLHF,TGTGCCAGCAGCGTCCAGGACAGCTGGAATTCACCCCTCCACTTT
TRBJ2-5,12,TRBV28,few,TRBD1,CASGPRGETQYF,TGTGCCAGCGGCCCCAGGGGGGAGACCCAGTACTTC
TRBJ2-7,10,TRBV20-1,-,-,CSAGVSEQYF,TGCAGTGCCGGGGTTTCCGAGCAGTACTTC
TRBJ1-2,12,TRBV3-1/TRBV3-2,-,-,CASRGAGDGYTF,TGTGCCAGCAGGGGCGCAGGGGATGGCTACACCTTC
TRBJ1-2,15,TRBV19,few,-,CASSFAGQIRIGYTF,TGTGCCAGTAGTTTTGCCGGACAGATCAGGATCGGCTACACCTTC
TRBJ2-7,13,TRBV27,-,TRBD1,CASRRTGSNEQYF,TGTGCCAGCAGAAGGACAGGGTCCAACGAGCAGTACTTC
TRBJ2-7,16,TRBV18,-,TRBD1,CASSPGTGSVSYEQYF,TGTGCCAGCTCTCCCGGGACAGGGTCGGTCTCCTACGAGCAGTACTTC
TRBJ1-1,18,TRBV18,-,-,CASSPPNRAKPSATEAFF,TGTGCCAGCTCACCCCCGAATCGAGCGAAACCATCTGCCACTGAAGCTTTCTTT
TRBJ2-1,14,TRBV10-3,few,-,CAISGLGSYNEQFF,TGTGCCATCAGTGGACTCGGTAGCTACAATGAGCAGTTCTTC
TRBJ2-2,13,TRBV6-5,-,-,CASRTRYTGELFF,TGTGCCAGCAGGACTCGGTACACCGGGGAGCTGTTTTTT
TRBJ1-6,13,TRBV30,-,TRBD1,CALQGQLNSPLHF,TGTGCCCTCCAGGGACAGCTTAATTCACCCCTCCACTTT
TRBJ1-5,15,TRBV28,-,TRBD1,CASSGRQGSNQPQHF,TGTGCCAGCAGTGGTCGACAGGGCAGCAATCAGCCCCAGCATTTT
TRBJ2-3,15,TRBV2,-,-,CASSESGRGSDTQYF,TGTGCCAGCAGTGAATCAGGCAGGGGCTCAGATACGCAGTATTTT
TRBJ2-2,16,TRBV5-8,-,-,CASSLEGRSLTGELFF,TGTGCCAGCAGCTTGGAAGGGAGGTCCCTCACCGGGGAGCTGTTTTTT
TRBJ1-5,12,TRBV30,-,-,CAWSHSNQPQHF,TGTGCCTGGAGTCATAGCAATCAGCCCCAGCATTTT
TRBJ1-2,16,TRBV3-1/TRBV3-2,once,-,CASSQDWPARDYGYTF,TGTGCCAGCAGCCAAGATTGGCCCGCCCGGGACTATGGCTACACCTTC
TRBJ1-6,17,TRBV14,-,-,CASSGREGSAYNSPLHF,TGTGCCAGCAGCGGTAGAGAGGGTTCTGCCTATAATTCACCCCTCCACTTT
TRBJ2-5,15,TRBV5-1,-,-,CASSLERRTKETQYF,TGCGCCAGCAGCTTGGAACGGCGGACAAAAGAGACCCAGTACTTC
TRBJ1-6,15,TRBV30,few,-,CAWSVGQWSNSPLHF,TGTGCCTGGAGTGTAGGACAGTGGTCGAATTCACCCCTCCACTTT
TRBJ2-3,19,TRBV9,-,TRBD2,CASSPSRFFAGGAADTQYF,TGTGCCAGCAGCCCGTCCCGGTTCTTTGCGGGGGGTGCGGCAGATACGCAGTATTTT
TRBJ2-1,15,TRBV15,-,-,CATSRDRWGRVEQFF,TGTGCCACCAGCAGAGATCGATGGGGCAGGGTTGAGCAGTTCTTC
TRBJ1-1,15,TRBV28,-,-,CAIQGAGIMNTEAFF,TGTGCCATCCAAGGGGCGGGGATCATGAACACTGAAGCTTTCTTT
TRBJ1-5,15,TRBV7-8,-,TRBD1,CASSSRTGFGQPQHF,TGTGCCAGCAGCTCTAGGACAGGGTTCGGGCAGCCCCAGCATTTT
TRBJ2-7,11,TRBV20-1,-,-,CSASGGDEQYF,TGCAGTGCTTCAGGCGGGGACGAGCAGTACTTC
TRBJ1-4,15,TRBV28,-,-,CASRPRIATNEKLFF,TGTGCCAGCAGACCGCGGATTGCAACTAATGAAAAACTGTTTTTT
TRBJ1-2,13,TRBV5-1,once,-,CASTTDKNYGYTF,TGCGCCAGCACGACAGACAAAAACTATGGCTACACCTTC
TRBJ1-5,18,TRBV9,-,TRBD1,CASSVSGWGQGTEQPQHF,TGTGCCAGCAGCGTAAGCGGATGGGGACAGGGAACAGAACAGCCCCAGCATTTT
TRBJ1-4,16,TRBV10-3,few,TRBD1,CAISEGGTGLSEKLFF,TGTGCCATCAGTGAGGGGGGGACAGGGCTGAGTGAAAAACTGTTTTTT
TRBJ1-4,17,TRBV28,-,-,CASSLFMERGVDEKLFF,TGTGCCAGCAGTTTATTTATGGAACGGGGTGTCGATGAAAAACTGTTTTTT
TRBJ2-1,14,TRBV7-2,medium-sized,TRBD2,CASSLSSGNNEQFF,TGTGCCAGCAGCTTATCTAGCGGTAACAATGAGCAGTTCTTC
TRBJ2-7,15,TRBV2,-,TRBD1,CASSGEPDRAYEQYF,TGTGCCAGCAGTGGAGAACCCGACAGGGCCTACGAGCAGTACTTC
TRBJ1-2,14,TRBV7-9,-,-,CASSFWGSGEGYTF,TGTGCCAGCAGCTTTTGGGGGTCAGGGGAAGGCTACACCTTC
TRBJ1-4,17,TRBV6-6,-,TRBD1,CAGSLGTGGNFNEKLFF,TGTGCCGGCAGTCTCGGGACAGGGGGAAATTTTAATGAAAAACTGTTTTTT
TRBJ1-4,13,TRBV6-6,-,-,CASRGTATEKLFF,TGTGCCAGCCGGGGAACCGCGACAGAAAAACTGTTTTTT
TRBJ1-2,16,TRBV10-3,-,-,CAIRARDTLFNYGYTF,TGTGCCATCAGGGCAAGGGACACCCTCTTTAACTATGGCTACACCTTC
TRBJ1-5,15,TRBV30,-,TRBD1,CAWNIGTGHGQPQHF,TGTGCCTGGAATATCGGGACAGGGCACGGTCAGCCCCAGCATTTT
TRBJ1-5,15,TRBV7-9,-,-,CASSFSDLSNQPQHF,TGTGCCAGCAGCTTCTCTGACTTATCCAATCAGCCCCAGCATTTT
TRBJ2-7,15,TRBV30,-,-,CAWSVSGGAFSEQYF,TGTGCCTGGAGTGTGTCGGGGGGCGCATTTAGCGAGCAGTACTTC
TRBJ2-3,15,TRBV6-5,-,TRBD1,CASLRHRGLQDTQYF,TGTGCCAGCCTAAGGCACAGGGGGCTTCAAGATACGCAGTATTTT
TRBJ2-4,16,TRBV18,-,-,CASSPSNSKAKNIQYF,TGTGCCAGCTCACCTTCCAACAGCAAAGCCAAAAACATTCAGTACTTC
TRBJ1-4,15,TRBV5-4,-,TRBD1,CASSRGTGINEKLFF,TGTGCCAGCAGCCGGGGGACAGGCATCAACGAAAAACTGTTTTTT
TRBJ1-4,16,TRBV30,-,-,CAWSRGTAATNEKLFF,TGTGCCTGGAGTAGGGGGACGGCAGCAACTAATGAAAAACTGTTTTTT
TRBJ1-1,14,TRBV3-1/TRBV3-2,-,TRBD1,CASSQRDRENEAFF,TGTGCCAGCAGCCAAAGAGACAGGGAAAATGAAGCTTTCTTT
TRBJ2-7,15,TRBV6-5,-,TRBD1,CASSSRTGGVYEQYF,TGTGCCAGCAGTTCTCGGACAGGGGGAGTCTACGAGCAGTACTTC
TRBJ2-3,14,TRBV19,-,-,CASSIRAVGDTQYF,TGTGCCAGTAGTATCAGGGCGGTAGGAGATACGCAGTATTTT
TRBJ2-7,13,TRBV7-2,-,-,CASSLYWAPEQYF,TGTGCCAGCAGCTTATACTGGGCCCCAGAGCAGTACTTC
TRBJ1-4,15,TRBV18,-,TRBD1,CASSPGTGIDEKLFF,TGTGCCAGCTCACCTGGGACAGGGATCGATGAAAAACTGTTTTTT
TRBJ2-1,16,TRBV5-1,-,-,CASSLVGGETYNEQFF,TGCGCCAGCAGCTTGGTAGGGGGAGAAACCTACAATGAGCAGTTCTTC
TRBJ2-7,14,TRBV27,-,-,CASSLQGPSYEQYF,TGTGCCAGCAGTTTACAGGGTCCCTCCTACGAGCAGTACTTC
TRBJ1-2,14,TRBV4-3,-,-,CASSQEGGDYGYTF,TGCGCCAGCAGCCAAGAGGGGGGTGACTATGGCTACACCTTC